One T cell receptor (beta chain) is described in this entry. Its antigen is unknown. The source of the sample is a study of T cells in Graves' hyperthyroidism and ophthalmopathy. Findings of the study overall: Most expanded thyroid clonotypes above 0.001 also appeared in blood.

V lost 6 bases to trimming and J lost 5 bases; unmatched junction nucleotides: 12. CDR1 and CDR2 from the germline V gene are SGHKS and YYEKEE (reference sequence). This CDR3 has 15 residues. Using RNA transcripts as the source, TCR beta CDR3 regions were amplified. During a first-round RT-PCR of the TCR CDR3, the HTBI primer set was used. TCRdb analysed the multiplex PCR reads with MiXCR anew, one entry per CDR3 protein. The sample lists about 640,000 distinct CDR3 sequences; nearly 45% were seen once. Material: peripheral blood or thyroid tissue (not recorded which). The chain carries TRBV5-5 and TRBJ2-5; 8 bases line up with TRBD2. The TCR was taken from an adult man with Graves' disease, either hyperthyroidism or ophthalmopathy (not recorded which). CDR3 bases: TGTGCCAGCACCTACGTCCGAGCGGGGGTGGAGACCCAGTACTTC. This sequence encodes CASTYVRAGVETQYF.